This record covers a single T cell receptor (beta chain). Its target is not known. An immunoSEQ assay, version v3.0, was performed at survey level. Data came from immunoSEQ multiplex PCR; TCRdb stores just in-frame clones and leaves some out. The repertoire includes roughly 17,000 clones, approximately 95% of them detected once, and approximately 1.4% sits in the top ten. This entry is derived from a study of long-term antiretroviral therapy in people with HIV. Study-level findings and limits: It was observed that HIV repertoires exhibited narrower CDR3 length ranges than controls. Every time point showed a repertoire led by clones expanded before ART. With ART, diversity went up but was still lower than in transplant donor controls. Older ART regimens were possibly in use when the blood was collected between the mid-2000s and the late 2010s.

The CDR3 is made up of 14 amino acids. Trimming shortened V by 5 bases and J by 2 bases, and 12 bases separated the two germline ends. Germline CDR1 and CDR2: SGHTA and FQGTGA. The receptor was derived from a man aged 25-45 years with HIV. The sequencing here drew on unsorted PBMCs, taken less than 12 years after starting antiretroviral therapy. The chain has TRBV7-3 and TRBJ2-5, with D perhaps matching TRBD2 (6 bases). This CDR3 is CASSQGGVQETQYF. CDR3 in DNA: TGTGCCAGCAGCCAGGGCGGGGTTCAAGAGACCCAGTACTTC.